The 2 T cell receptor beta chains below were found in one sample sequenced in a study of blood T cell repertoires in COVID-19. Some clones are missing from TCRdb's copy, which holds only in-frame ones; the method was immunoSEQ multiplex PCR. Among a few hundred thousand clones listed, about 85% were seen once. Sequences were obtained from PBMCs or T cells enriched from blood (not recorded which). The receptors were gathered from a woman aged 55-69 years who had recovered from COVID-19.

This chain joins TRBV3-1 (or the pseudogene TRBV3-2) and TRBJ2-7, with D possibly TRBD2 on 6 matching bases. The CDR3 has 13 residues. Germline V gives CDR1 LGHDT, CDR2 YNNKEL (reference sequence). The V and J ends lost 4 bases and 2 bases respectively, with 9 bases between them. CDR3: CASSLGGTYEQYF. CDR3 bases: TGTGCCAGCAGCCTAGGAGGGACCTACGAGCAGTACTTC.

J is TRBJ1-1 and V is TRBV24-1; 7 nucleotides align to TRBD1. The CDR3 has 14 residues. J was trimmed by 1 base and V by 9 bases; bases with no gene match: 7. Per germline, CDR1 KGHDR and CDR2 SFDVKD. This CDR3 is CATGDGQANTEAFF. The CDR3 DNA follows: TGTGCCACCGGGGACGGACAGGCGAACACTGAAGCTTTCTTT.